One and the same sample provided the 20 T cell receptor beta chains below, sequenced in a study of blood T cell repertoires in COVID-19. Clones were read by immunoSEQ multiplex PCR, and TCRdb kept only the in-frame ones, dropping some. The sample holds 60,000 to 75,000 clones, about 86% seen once. What was sequenced was peripheral blood. These receptor sequences come from an elderly woman with active COVID-19.

The rearrangement uses TRBV19 and TRBJ2-7, with D possibly being TRBD1 (5 bases). The V end lost 3 bases, the J end lost 0 bases, and 9 bases lay between the germline ends. Germline loops: CDR1 LNHDA, CDR2 SQIVND (reference sequence). The CDR3 totals 14 residues. CDR3 nucleotide sequence: TGTGCCAGTAGTATGGCAGGGCGCTCCTACGAGCAGTACTTC. It translates to CASSMAGRSYEQYF.

The gene calls are TRBV7-2 and TRBJ1-3; a possible D gene is TRBD1 (5 bases). CDR3 length: 15 residues. V was cut by 5 bases and J by 2 bases, with 13 bases left in between. Germline V gene lookup returns CDR1 SGHTA and CDR2 FQGNSA. The CDR3 region is CASSPLSRAGNTIYF. CDR3 in DNA: TGTGCCAGCAGCCCCCTTAGCAGGGCTGGAAACACCATATATTTT.

The chain joins TRBV2 to TRBJ2-3; TRBD2 matches at 9 bases. The CDR3 totals 17 residues. V lost 0 bases and J lost 2; bases outside the gene matches: 6. From germline, CDR1 is SNHLY and CDR2 FYNNEI. CDR3 sequence: CASSEAGPSGTTDTQYF. The CDR3 region has the DNA TGTGCCAGCAGTGAAGCCGGGCCTAGCGGGACCACAGATACGCAGTATTTT. Full variable domain (missing parts from reference TRBV2 and TRBJ2-3): EPEVTQTPSHQVTQMGQEVILRCVPISNHLYFYWYRQILGQKVEFLVSFYNNEISEKSEIFDDQFSVERPDGSNFTLKIRSTKLEDSAMYFCASSEAGPSGTTDTQYFGPGTRLTVL.

The genes are TRBV18 and TRBJ2-1; TRBD1 aligns across 8 bases. This CDR3 region has 14 residues. V dropped 3 bases and J dropped 9; count of bases not matched to a gene: 7. CDR1 and CDR2 from the germline V gene are KGHSH and LQKENI. CDR3 amino acids: CASSPGQGAVEQFF. CDR3 DNA: TGTGCCAGCTCACCCGGACAGGGTGCGGTTGAGCAGTTCTTC.

The gene calls are TRBV4-1 and TRBJ1-1, with a tentative D call TRBD1 (5 bases). The germline V gene encodes CDR1 MGHRA and CDR2 YSYEKL. The germline V and J ends were trimmed by 4 bases and 0 bases, with 6 bases remaining between them. The CDR3 has 13 residues. The CDR3 region has the DNA TGCGCCAGCAGCCGACAGATGAACACTGAAGCTTTCTTT. Translation gives CASSRQMNTEAFF.

This chain joins TRBV6-5 and TRBJ1-2, with 8 nucleotides matching TRBD1. There are 12 residues in the CDR3. Germline loops: CDR1 MNHEY, CDR2 SVGAGI. V gave up 7 bases and J gave up 5 bases; unmatched junction bases: 3. The DNA of the CDR3 is TGTGCCAGCACCAGGACAGGGTATGGCTACACCTTC. Translating it yields CASTRTGYGYTF.

This sequence joins TRBV5-1 and TRBJ2-2; D is perhaps TRBD1 (5 bases). V was shortened by 0 bases and J by 0 bases, with 6 bases between the two germline ends. The V gene's germline CDR1 is SGHRS and CDR2 YFSETQ. This CDR3 comprises 15 residues. The CDR3: CASSLGGANTGELFF. The CDR3, as DNA: TGCGCCAGCAGCTTGGGGGGCGCGAACACCGGGGAGCTGTTTTTT.

The chain employs TRBV7-3 and TRBJ2-5; TRBD2 is a possible D gene (7 bases). The CDR3 has 15 amino acids. Trimming pared 5 bases from V and 4 bases from J, leaving 17 bases between. Germline assignment: CDR1 SGHTA and CDR2 FQGTGA. CDR3 coding DNA: TGTGCCAGCAGCCCAGGTGGGGGGGCATTAGAGACCCAGTACTTC. Translating it yields CASSPGGGALETQYF.

The rearrangement uses TRBV28 and TRBJ2-1, with 8 bases lining up with TRBD2. V dropped 4 bases and J dropped 0; count of bases not matched to a gene: 11. In germline, CDR1 is MDHEN, CDR2 SYDVKM. This CDR3 region has 18 residues. In DNA, the CDR3 is TGTGCCAGCAGTTCCCTCGGGGGGGCCCAGTACTCCTACAATGAGCAGTTCTTC. This translates into CASSSLGGAQYSYNEQFF.

J is TRBJ2-1 and V is TRBV6-2 or TRBV6-3, with D unresolved. CDR1 is MNHEY, CDR2 SVGEGT, per germline. The CDR3 is made up of 15 amino acids. V was pared by 6 bases and J by 0 bases, with 12 bases between. The DNA of the CDR3 is TGTGCCAGCAGCAGACACGAACTCTCCTACAATGAGCAGTTCTTC. This gives the protein CASSRHELSYNEQFF.

The genes are TRBV3-1 (or the pseudogene TRBV3-2) and TRBJ2-1; 16 positions match TRBD2. The CDR3 sequence is 17 residues long. CDR1 is LGHDT and CDR2 is YNNKEL in the germline V gene (reference sequence). V lost 2 bases to trimming and J lost 9 bases; unmatched junction nucleotides: 7. The CDR3 is CASSQLSGTSGGVEQFF. In DNA, the CDR3 is TGTGCCAGCAGCCAACTTTCCGGGACTAGCGGGGGGGTTGAGCAGTTCTTC.

The chain has TRBV18 and TRBJ1-5; D gene unclear. This CDR3 has 15 amino acids. The V gene lost 2 bases and the J gene lost 1 base, with 9 bases spanning the gap. From germline, CDR1 is KGHSH and CDR2 LQKENI. CDR3 nucleotides: TGTGCCAGCTCACCAGAGCGGGTAAGCAATCAGCCCCAGCATTTT. Protein sequence: CASSPERVSNQPQHF.

J is TRBJ2-7 and V is TRBV18; D unresolved. Looked up from germline, CDR1 is KGHSH and CDR2 is LQKENI. V was shortened by 3 bases and J by 2 bases, with 14 bases between the two germline ends. The CDR3 is 15 residues long. CDR3 protein: CASSPYQAFTYEQYF. The CDR3 DNA reads as TGTGCCAGCTCACCCTATCAGGCTTTTACCTACGAGCAGTACTTC.

V usage is TRBV7-8 and J usage is TRBJ2-2, with D tentatively TRBD1 (7 bases). This CDR3 is built from 16 residues. The germline V and J ends were trimmed by 1 base and 4 bases, with 13 bases remaining between them. Germline V gene lookup returns CDR1 SGHVS and CDR2 FQNEAQ. The chain's CDR3 is CASSLVGQGGTGELFF. The CDR3 DNA follows: TGTGCCAGCAGCTTAGTGGGCCAGGGGGGCACCGGGGAGCTGTTTTTT.

This clone appeared a single time. V and J are TRBV2 and TRBJ2-5, with D tentatively TRBD2 (7 bases). Germline V gene sequence: CDR1 SNHLY, CDR2 FYNNEI. Trimming took off 4 bases at V and 4 bases at J, with 10 bases between the two ends. This CDR3 has 13 residues. In nucleotides, the CDR3 is TGTGCCAGCAGTGTAGGGGGGGGAGAGACCCAGTACTTC. It yields the protein CASSVGGGETQYF.

This clone was counted once. J is TRBJ2-1 and V is TRBV5-1; 11 bases map to TRBD2. With V trimmed by 6 bases and J by 4 bases, 15 bases remained unmatched. The CDR3 runs 18 residues. CDR1 SGHRS and CDR2 YFSETQ come from the germline V gene. The CDR3 DNA sequence: TGCGCCAGCACCAAGACAGGGGGACGACTAGCGGGATACAATGAGCAGTTCTTC. This translates into CASTKTGGRLAGYNEQFF.

The chain recombines TRBV19 with TRBJ2-7; 7 nucleotides match TRBD1. Germline CDR1 LNHDA, CDR2 SQIVND (reference sequence). The CDR3 spans 14 residues. With V trimmed by 4 bases and J by 2 bases, 5 bases remained unmatched. The chain's CDR3 is CASSTHRGAYEQYF. The CDR3, as DNA: TGTGCCAGTAGTACACACAGGGGAGCCTACGAGCAGTACTTC.

This rearrangement joins TRBV7-9 to TRBJ2-5; TRBD1 matches at 8 bases. With 5 bases clipped from V and 2 bases from J, the junction kept 7 bases outside the gene matches. Looked up from germline, CDR1 is SEHNR and CDR2 is FQNEAQ (reference sequence). The CDR3 extends over 15 amino acids. The CDR3 region is CASSATGAPQETQYF. In DNA, the CDR3 is TGTGCCAGCAGCGCGACAGGGGCGCCACAAGAGACCCAGTACTTC.

The gene calls are TRBV19 and TRBJ1-6; possible D gene TRBD1, 5 bases. This CDR3 comprises 13 residues. CDR1 is LNHDA and CDR2 is SQIVND in the germline V gene (reference sequence). V was shortened by 9 bases and J by 2 bases, with 8 bases between the two germline ends. The CDR3 spells CASRQPYNSPLHF. The CDR3 DNA reads TGTGCCAGCAGACAGCCCTATAATTCACCCCTCCACTTT.

The gene calls are TRBV15 and TRBJ1-2; 12 nucleotides align to TRBD1. V gave up 1 base and J gave up 7 bases; unmatched junction bases: 7. Germline lookup yields CDR1 LNHNV and CDR2 YYDKDF (reference sequence). This CDR3 spans 16 amino acids. The CDR3 nucleotides read TGTGCCACCAGCAGAGTTGTGGGACAGGGGGCGTCTGGCTACACCTTC. Amino acids: CATSRVVGQGASGYTF.